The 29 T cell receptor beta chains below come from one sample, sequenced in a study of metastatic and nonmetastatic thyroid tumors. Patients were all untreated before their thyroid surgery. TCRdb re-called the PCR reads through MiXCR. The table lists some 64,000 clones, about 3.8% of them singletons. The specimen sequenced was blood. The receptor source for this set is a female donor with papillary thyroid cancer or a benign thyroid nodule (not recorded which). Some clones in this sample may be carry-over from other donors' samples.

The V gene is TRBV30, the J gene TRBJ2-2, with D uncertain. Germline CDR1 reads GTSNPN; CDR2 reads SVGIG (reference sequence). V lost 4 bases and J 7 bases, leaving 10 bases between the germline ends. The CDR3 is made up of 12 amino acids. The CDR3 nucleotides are TGTGCCTGGACCCTTGTTTACGGGGAGCTGTTTTTT. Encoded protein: CAWTLVYGELFF.

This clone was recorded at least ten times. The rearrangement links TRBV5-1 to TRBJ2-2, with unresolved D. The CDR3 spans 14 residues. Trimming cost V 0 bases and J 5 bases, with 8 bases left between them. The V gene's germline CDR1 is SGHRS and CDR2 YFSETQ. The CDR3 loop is CASSLAGHTGELFF. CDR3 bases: TGCGCCAGCAGCTTGGCCGGTCATACCGGGGAGCTGTTTTTT.

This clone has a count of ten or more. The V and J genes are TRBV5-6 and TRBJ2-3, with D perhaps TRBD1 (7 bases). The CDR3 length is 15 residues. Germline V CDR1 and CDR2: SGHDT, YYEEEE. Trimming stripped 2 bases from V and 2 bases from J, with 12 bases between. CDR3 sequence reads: CASSLSRGATDTQYF. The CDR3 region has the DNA TGTGCCAGCAGCTTATCCAGGGGGGCCACAGATACGCAGTATTTT.

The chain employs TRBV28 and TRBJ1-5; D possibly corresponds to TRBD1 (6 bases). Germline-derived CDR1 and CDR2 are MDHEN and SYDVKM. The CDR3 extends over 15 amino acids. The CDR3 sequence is CSNSLGDPGAQPQHF. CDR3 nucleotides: TGTTCCAACAGTTTAGGGGACCCAGGGGCTCAGCCCCAGCATTTT.

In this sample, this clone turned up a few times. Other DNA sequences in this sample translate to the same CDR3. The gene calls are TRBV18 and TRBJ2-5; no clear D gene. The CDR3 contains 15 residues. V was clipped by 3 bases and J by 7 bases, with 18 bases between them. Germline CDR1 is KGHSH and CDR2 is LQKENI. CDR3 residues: CASSPRTATDGTQYF. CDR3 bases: TGTGCCAGCTCACCGCGTACCGCCACTGACGGGACCCAGTACTTC.

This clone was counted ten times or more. CDR3 sequence: CASSVDGRGYNEQFF. CDR3 sequence (DNA): TGTGCCAGCAGCGTAGACGGGAGGGGGTACAATGAGCAGTTCTTC. The gene calls are TRBV9 and TRBJ2-1; 8 bases map to TRBD2. Germline CDR1 reads SGDLS; CDR2 reads YYNGEE. The CDR3 sequence is 15 residues long. V was pared by 0 bases and J by 4 bases, with 3 bases of the junction left unmatched.

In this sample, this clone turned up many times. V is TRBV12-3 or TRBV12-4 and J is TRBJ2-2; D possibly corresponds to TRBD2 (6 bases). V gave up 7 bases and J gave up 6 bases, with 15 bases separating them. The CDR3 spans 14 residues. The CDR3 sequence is CASTPGVTPGELFF. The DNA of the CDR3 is TGTGCCAGCACACCGGGAGTTACCCCCGGGGAGCTGTTTTTT.

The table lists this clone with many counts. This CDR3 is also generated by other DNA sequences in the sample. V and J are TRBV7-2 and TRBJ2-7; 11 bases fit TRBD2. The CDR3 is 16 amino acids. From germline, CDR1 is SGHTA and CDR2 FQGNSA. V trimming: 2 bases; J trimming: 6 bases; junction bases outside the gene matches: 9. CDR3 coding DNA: TGTGCCAGCAGCTTATCCCCGAGGACTAGCGGGTCCGAGCAGTACTTC. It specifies CASSLSPRTSGSEQYF.

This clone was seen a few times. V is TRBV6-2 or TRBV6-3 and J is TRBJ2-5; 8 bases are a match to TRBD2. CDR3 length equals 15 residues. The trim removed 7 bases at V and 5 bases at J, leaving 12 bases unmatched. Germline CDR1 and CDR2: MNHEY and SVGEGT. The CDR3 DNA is TGTGCCAGCAACGCCCCTGGACTAGCTTTGGAGACCCAGTACTTC. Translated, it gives CASNAPGLALETQYF.

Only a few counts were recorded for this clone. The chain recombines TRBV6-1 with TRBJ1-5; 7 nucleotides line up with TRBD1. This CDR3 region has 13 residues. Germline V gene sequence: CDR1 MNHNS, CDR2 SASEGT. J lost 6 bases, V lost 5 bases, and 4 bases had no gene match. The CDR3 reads CASSTGAGQPQHF. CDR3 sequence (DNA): TGTGCCAGCAGTACAGGGGCGGGTCAGCCCCAGCATTTT.

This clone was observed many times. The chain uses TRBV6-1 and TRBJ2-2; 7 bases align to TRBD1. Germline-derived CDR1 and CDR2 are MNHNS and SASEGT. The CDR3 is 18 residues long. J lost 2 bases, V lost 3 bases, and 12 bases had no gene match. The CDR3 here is CASSDILGQRINTGELFF. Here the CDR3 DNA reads TGTGCCAGCAGTGATATTTTGGGACAGAGAATAAACACCGGGGAGCTGTTTTTT.

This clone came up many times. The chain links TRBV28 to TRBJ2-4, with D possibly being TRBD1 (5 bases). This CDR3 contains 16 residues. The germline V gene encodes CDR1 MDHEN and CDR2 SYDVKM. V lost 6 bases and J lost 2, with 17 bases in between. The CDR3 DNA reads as TGTGCCAGCAGACCGTCGGCAGGGATATCCAAAAACATTCAGTACTTC. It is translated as CASRPSAGISKNIQYF.

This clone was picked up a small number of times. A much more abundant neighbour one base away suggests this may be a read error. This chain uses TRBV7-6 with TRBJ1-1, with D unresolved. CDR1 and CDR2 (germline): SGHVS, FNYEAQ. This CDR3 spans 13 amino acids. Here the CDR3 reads CANSPPESEEAFF. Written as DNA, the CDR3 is TGTGCCAACAGCCCCCCGGAGAGCGAGGAAGCTTTCTTT.

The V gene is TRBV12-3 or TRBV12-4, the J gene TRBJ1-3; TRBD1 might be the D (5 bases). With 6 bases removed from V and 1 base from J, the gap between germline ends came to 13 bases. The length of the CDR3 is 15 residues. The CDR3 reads CASSPRSGSGNTIYF. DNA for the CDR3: TGTGCCAGCAGCCCCCGGTCAGGGTCTGGAAACACCATATATTTT.

In DNA form, the CDR3 reads TGTGCCAGCAGCCCCTGTCCTATCGGGACAGGCGGCTTTCAGCCCCAGCATTTT. Its protein is CASSPCPIGTGGFQPQHF. The gene calls are TRBV28 and TRBJ1-5; the match to TRBD1 covers 8 bases. Trimming at V came to 6 bases and at J to 6 bases, leaving 19 bases not matched to a gene. Germline values: CDR1 MDHEN, CDR2 SYDVKM. The CDR3 length is 18 residues. The entire variable domain, with the rest obtained from reference TRBV28 and TRBJ1-5, is as follows: DVKVTQSSRYLVKRTGEKVFLECVQDMDHENMFWYRQDPGLGLRLIYFSYDVKMKEKGDIPEGYSVSREKKERFSLILESASTNQTSMYLCASSPCPIGTGGFQPQHFGDGTRLSIL.

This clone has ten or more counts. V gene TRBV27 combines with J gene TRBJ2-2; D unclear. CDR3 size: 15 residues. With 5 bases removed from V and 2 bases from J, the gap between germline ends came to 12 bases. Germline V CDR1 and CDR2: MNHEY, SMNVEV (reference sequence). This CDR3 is CASSPRTDNTGELFF. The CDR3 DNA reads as TGTGCCAGCAGTCCCCGGACGGATAACACCGGGGAGCTGTTTTTT.

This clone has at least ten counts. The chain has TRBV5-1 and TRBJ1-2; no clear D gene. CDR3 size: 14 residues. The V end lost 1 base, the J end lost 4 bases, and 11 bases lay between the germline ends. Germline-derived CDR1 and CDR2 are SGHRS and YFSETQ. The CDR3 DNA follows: TGCGCCAGCAGCTTGAATACAGCGCGCTATGGCTACACCTTC. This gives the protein CASSLNTARYGYTF.

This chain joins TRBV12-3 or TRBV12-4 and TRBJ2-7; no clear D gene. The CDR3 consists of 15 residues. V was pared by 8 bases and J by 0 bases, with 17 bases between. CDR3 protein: CASYSTVLLSYEQYF. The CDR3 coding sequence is TGTGCCAGCTATAGCACAGTGCTCCTCTCCTACGAGCAGTACTTC.

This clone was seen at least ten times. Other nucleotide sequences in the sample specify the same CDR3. The CDR3 here is CSARVGGGYEQYF. The CDR3 DNA sequence: TGCAGTGCTAGAGTGGGGGGAGGCTACGAGCAGTACTTC. V and J are TRBV20-1 and TRBJ2-7, with D possibly being TRBD2 (6 bases). The V gene lost 1 base and the J gene lost 3 bases, with 10 bases spanning the gap. CDR3 size: 13 residues. The germline CDR1 and CDR2 sequences are DFQATT and SNEGSKA (reference sequence).

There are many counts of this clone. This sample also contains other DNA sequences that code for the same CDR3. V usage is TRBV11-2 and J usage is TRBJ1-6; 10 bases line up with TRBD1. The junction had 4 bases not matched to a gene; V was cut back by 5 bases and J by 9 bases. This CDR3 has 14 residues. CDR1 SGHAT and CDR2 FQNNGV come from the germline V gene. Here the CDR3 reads CASSLDRGLSPLHF. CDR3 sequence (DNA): TGTGCCAGCAGCCTCGACAGGGGGCTTTCACCCCTCCACTTT.

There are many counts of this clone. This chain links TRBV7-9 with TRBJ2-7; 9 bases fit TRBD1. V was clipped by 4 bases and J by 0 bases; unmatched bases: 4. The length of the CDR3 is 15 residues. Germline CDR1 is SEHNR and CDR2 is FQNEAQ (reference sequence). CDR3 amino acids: CASSWDRASSYEQYF. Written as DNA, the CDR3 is TGTGCCAGCAGCTGGGACAGGGCTAGCTCCTACGAGCAGTACTTC. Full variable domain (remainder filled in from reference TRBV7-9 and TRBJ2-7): DTGVSQNPRHKITKRGQNVTFRCDPISEHNRLYWYRQTLGQGPEFLTYFQNEAQLEKSRLLSDRFSAERPKGSFSTLEIQRTEQGDSAMYLCASSWDRASSYEQYFGPGTRLTVT.

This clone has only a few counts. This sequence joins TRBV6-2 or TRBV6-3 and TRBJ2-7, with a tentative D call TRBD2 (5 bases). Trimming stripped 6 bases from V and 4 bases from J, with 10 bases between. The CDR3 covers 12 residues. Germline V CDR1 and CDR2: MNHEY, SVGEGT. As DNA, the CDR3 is TGTGCCAGCAGCCTCCTAGCTTACGAGCAGTACTTC. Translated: CASSLLAYEQYF.

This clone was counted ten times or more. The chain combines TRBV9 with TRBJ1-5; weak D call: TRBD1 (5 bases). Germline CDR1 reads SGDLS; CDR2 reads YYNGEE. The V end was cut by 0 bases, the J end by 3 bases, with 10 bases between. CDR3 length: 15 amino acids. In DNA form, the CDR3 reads TGTGCCAGCAGCGTAGGCGGGGGGGTCAATCAGCCCCAGCATTTT. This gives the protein CASSVGGGVNQPQHF.

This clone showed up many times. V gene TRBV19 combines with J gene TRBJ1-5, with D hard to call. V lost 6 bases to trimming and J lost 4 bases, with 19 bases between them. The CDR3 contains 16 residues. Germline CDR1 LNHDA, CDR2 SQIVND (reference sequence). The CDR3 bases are TGTGCCAGTAGAAACGCCGGGTGGGTGGCTAATCAGCCCCAGCATTTT. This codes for CASRNAGWVANQPQHF.

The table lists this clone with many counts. The CDR3 spells CASSDTGLASNEQFF. The CDR3 DNA reads as TGTGCCAGCAGTGACACGGGACTAGCAAGTAATGAGCAGTTCTTC. The chain carries TRBV2 and TRBJ2-1, with TRBD2 matching over 9 bases. The CDR3 has 15 residues. V was clipped by 3 bases and J by 7 bases; unmatched bases: 7. Germline V gene sequence: CDR1 SNHLY, CDR2 FYNNEI.

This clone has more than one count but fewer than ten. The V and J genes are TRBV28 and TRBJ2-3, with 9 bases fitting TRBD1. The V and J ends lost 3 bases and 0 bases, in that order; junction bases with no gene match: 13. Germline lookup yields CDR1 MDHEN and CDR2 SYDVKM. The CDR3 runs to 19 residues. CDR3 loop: CASSFHGYRDRDSTDTQYF. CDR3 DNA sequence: TGTGCCAGCAGTTTTCATGGCTACCGGGACAGGGATAGCACAGATACGCAGTATTTT.

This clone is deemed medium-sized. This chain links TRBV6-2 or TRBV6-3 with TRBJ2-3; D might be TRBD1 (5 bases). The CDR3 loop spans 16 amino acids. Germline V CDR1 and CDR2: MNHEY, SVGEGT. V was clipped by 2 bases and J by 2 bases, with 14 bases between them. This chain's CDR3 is CASSYRPPRDTDTQYF. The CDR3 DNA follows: TGTGCCAGCAGTTACCGACCTCCCAGGGACACAGATACGCAGTATTTT.

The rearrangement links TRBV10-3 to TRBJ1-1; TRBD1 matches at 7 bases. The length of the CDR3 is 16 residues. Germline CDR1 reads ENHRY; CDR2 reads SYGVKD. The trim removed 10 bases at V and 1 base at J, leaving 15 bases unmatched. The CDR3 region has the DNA TGTGCCACCGATCCACAGGGGACCCTTCCGAACACTGAAGCTTTCTTT. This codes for CATDPQGTLPNTEAFF.

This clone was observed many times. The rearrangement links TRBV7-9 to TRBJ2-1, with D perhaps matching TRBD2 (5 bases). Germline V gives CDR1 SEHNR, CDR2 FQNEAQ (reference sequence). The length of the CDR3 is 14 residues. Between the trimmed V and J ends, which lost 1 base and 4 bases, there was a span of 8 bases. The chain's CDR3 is CASSLVTGYNEQFF. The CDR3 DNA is TGTGCCAGCAGCTTAGTAACGGGATACAATGAGCAGTTCTTC. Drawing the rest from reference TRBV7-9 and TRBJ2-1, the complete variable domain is DTGVSQNPRHKITKRGQNVTFRCDPISEHNRLYWYRQTLGQGPEFLTYFQNEAQLEKSRLLSDRFSAERPKGSFSTLEIQRTEQGDSAMYLCASSLVTGYNEQFFGPGTRLTVL.